What follows are 20 T cell receptor beta chains derived from one specimen sequenced in a study of blood T cell repertoires in COVID-19. Method: immunoSEQ multiplex PCR; TCRdb's copy keeps in-frame clones and lacks some. The repertoire holds roughly 100,000 clones, with over 80% as singletons. Material: peripheral blood. Every receptor here comes from a woman aged 45-59 years in a cohort sampled during active COVID-19.

The gene calls are TRBV5-1 and TRBJ2-2; the D gene is possibly TRBD1 (7 bases). From germline, CDR1 is SGHRS and CDR2 YFSETQ. The V end lost 2 bases, the J end lost 5 bases, and 13 bases lay between the germline ends. This CDR3 is 15 amino acids long. The DNA of the CDR3 is TGCGCCAGCAGCTTAGGAGGGGGCCGGACCGGGGAGCTGTTTTTT. This sequence encodes CASSLGGGRTGELFF.

V and J are TRBV12-3 or TRBV12-4 and TRBJ1-2, with 8 bases lining up with TRBD1. CDR3 size: 13 residues. Trimming took 4 bases from V and 4 from J; bases not matched to a gene: 2. CDR3 sequence reads: CASSSGGVYGYTF. The CDR3 bases are TGTGCCAGCAGTTCAGGGGGCGTCTATGGCTACACCTTC.

The CDR3 reads CASRGGQGGLEQYF. CDR3 bases: TGTGCCAGCAGGGGAGGACAGGGGGGACTCGAGCAGTACTTC. The rearrangement uses TRBV5-6 and TRBJ2-7; 10 positions agree with TRBD1. CDR1 and CDR2 from the germline V gene are SGHDT and YYEEEE. The CDR3 loop spans 14 amino acids. V lost 5 bases and J lost 6; bases outside the gene matches: 8. The whole variable domain, filled in from reference TRBV5-6 and TRBJ2-7, reads DAGVTQSPTHLIKTRGQQVTLRCSPKSGHDTVSWYQQALGQGPQFIFQYYEEEERQRGNFPDRFSGHQFPNYSSELNVNALLLGDSALYLCASRGGQGGLEQYFGPGTRLTVT.

The chain combines TRBV6-6 with TRBJ2-7, with 8 bases identical to TRBD1. The germline CDR1 and CDR2 sequences are MNHNY and SVGAGI (reference sequence). This CDR3 has 13 residues. V was pared by 5 bases and J by 2 bases, with 2 bases of the junction left unmatched. CDR3 amino acids: CASSGQGTYEQYF. The CDR3 DNA is TGTGCCAGCAGTGGACAGGGAACCTACGAGCAGTACTTC.

The chain's CDR3 is CASSSNRLYNSPLHF. CDR3 bases: TGCGCCAGCAGCTCTAACAGGCTATATAATTCACCCCTCCACTTT. The chain carries TRBV4-1 and TRBJ1-6; weak D call: TRBD1 (5 bases). Germline V lookup: CDR1 MGHRA, CDR2 YSYEKL. The V and J ends lost 5 bases and 4 bases respectively, with 12 bases between them. This CDR3 is built from 15 residues.

In DNA, the CDR3 is TGTGCCAGCAGTCCCCCGGGCTCTGGAAACACCATATATTTT. It is translated as CASSPPGSGNTIYF. The chain has TRBV28 and TRBJ1-3, with D unresolved. The length of the CDR3 is 14 residues. Germline values: CDR1 MDHEN, CDR2 SYDVKM. V dropped 5 bases and J dropped 0 bases, with 8 bases sitting between them.

The genes are TRBV2 and TRBJ2-1; 12 positions match TRBD2. Germline trimming cut 6 bases from V and 4 bases from J; bases unmatched to any gene: 4. The CDR3 spans 15 residues. Germline V CDR1 and CDR2: SNHLY, FYNNEI. In nucleotides, the CDR3 is TGTGCCAGCAGGGCGACTAGCGGGAGATACAATGAGCAGTTCTTC. Protein product: CASRATSGRYNEQFF.

V is TRBV30 and J is TRBJ2-7; TRBD1 matches 7 bases. The V and J ends lost 7 bases and 7 bases, in that order; junction bases with no gene match: 13. The CDR3 runs 13 residues. Per the germline V gene, CDR1 is GTSNPN and CDR2 is SVGIG (reference sequence). The CDR3 bases are TGTGCCTCTACAGGGGACCCCCCGGGGGAGCAGTACTTC. This translates into CASTGDPPGEQYF.

This chain joins TRBV28 and TRBJ2-3, with a tentative D call TRBD2 (6 bases). This CDR3 region has 15 residues. The V end lost 8 bases, the J end lost 1 base, and 16 bases lay between the germline ends. CDR1 and CDR2 from the germline V gene are MDHEN and SYDVKM. CDR3 DNA: TGTGCCAGCGGGAGGACCAAACGGGGCACAGATACGCAGTATTTT. Encoded protein: CASGRTKRGTDTQYF. Drawing the rest from reference TRBV28 and TRBJ2-3, the complete variable domain is DVKVTQSSRYLVKRTGEKVFLECVQDMDHENMFWYRQDPGLGLRLIYFSYDVKMKEKGDIPEGYSVSREKKERFSLILESASTNQTSMYLCASGRTKRGTDTQYFGPGTRLTVL.

J is TRBJ1-5 and V is TRBV5-1; possible D gene TRBD1, 5 bases. Germline loops: CDR1 SGHRS, CDR2 YFSETQ. With 4 bases removed from V and 5 bases from J, the gap between germline ends came to 10 bases. The CDR3 has 13 amino acids. CDR3 coding DNA: TGCGCCAGCAGCCCGGGACTGCATCAGCCCCAGCATTTT. Amino acids: CASSPGLHQPQHF.

This clone was counted many times. The V and J genes are TRBV19 and TRBJ2-3; D is possibly TRBD2 (5 bases). The V end lost 3 bases, the J end lost 2 bases, and 12 bases lay between the germline ends. The CDR3 length is 15 residues. Germline lookup yields CDR1 LNHDA and CDR2 SQIVND (reference sequence). DNA for the CDR3: TGTGCCAGTAGTATCGACCTAGCACCCACAGATACGCAGTATTTT. As protein: CASSIDLAPTDTQYF.

This clone appeared a single time. The chain couples TRBV6-1 to TRBJ2-1; possible D gene TRBD1, 6 bases. This CDR3 has 17 residues. CDR1 and CDR2 from the germline V gene are MNHNS and SASEGT. V was pared by 1 base and J by 2 bases, with 15 bases between. In DNA form, the CDR3 reads TGTGCCAGCAGTGAAGAGAGTGGGGGCCTCGCCTACAATGAGCAGTTCTTC. Its translation is CASSEESGGLAYNEQFF.

V usage is TRBV28 and J usage is TRBJ1-6, with D possibly matching TRBD1 (5 bases). V was cut by 8 bases and J by 14 bases, with 19 bases left in between. Germline CDR1 and CDR2: MDHEN and SYDVKM. The CDR3 spans 13 residues. CDR3 sequence reads: CASLLSGGGSLHF. The CDR3 DNA follows: TGTGCCAGCCTCCTCTCGGGGGGAGGATCCCTCCACTTT.

This clone was observed once. This rearrangement joins TRBV7-8 to TRBJ1-2; 10 bases are a match to TRBD1. The CDR3 is 14 residues long. The germline V gene has CDR1 SGHVS and CDR2 FQNEAQ. V shed 5 bases and J 4 bases; nucleotides not matched to a gene: 4. This CDR3 is CASSKDRGFYGYTF. The CDR3, as DNA: TGTGCCAGCAGCAAGGACAGGGGGTTCTATGGCTACACCTTC.

The genes are TRBV7-9 and TRBJ1-2; 9 nucleotides agree with TRBD1. Germline V gene lookup returns CDR1 SEHNR and CDR2 FQNEAQ (reference sequence). The CDR3 is 16 amino acids. V trimming: 5 bases; J trimming: 5 bases; junction bases outside the gene matches: 12. The CDR3 DNA reads TGTGCCAGCAGCCGCGGACAGGGGATGGGAACTTATGGCTACACCTTC. Translated, it gives CASSRGQGMGTYGYTF.

The chain couples TRBV28 to TRBJ2-7; tentative D call: TRBD2 (6 bases). The CDR3 has 16 amino acids. The V gene lost 4 bases and the J gene lost 1 base, with 17 bases spanning the gap. Germline V gene sequence: CDR1 MDHEN, CDR2 SYDVKM. CDR3 in DNA: TGTGCCAGCAGTTCTCCTGGGACTTGGGGGTCCTACGAGCAGTACTTC. Translation gives CASSSPGTWGSYEQYF.

V usage is TRBV2 and J usage is TRBJ2-1; 9 nucleotides match TRBD2. V dropped 4 bases and J dropped 8; count of bases not matched to a gene: 3. CDR3 length: 13 residues. From germline, CDR1 is SNHLY and CDR2 FYNNEI. The CDR3 DNA reads as TGTGCCAGCAGTGGACTAGCGGCCGATGAGCAGTTCTTC. Amino acid sequence: CASSGLAADEQFF.

This clone turned up a few times. V usage is TRBV4-2 and J usage is TRBJ2-7; no firm D call. Germline CDR1 LGHNA, CDR2 YNFKEQ. This CDR3 is 12 amino acids long. V lost 3 bases, J lost 7 bases, and 10 bases lay in between. The CDR3 sequence is CASSHTVGEQYF. The DNA for the CDR3 is TGTGCCAGCAGCCATACTGTCGGGGAGCAGTACTTC.

This chain connects TRBV5-1 to TRBJ2-2; TRBD2 matches 13 bases. There are 24 residues in the CDR3. Germline-derived CDR1 and CDR2 are SGHRS and YFSETQ. Germline trimming cut 3 bases from V and 4 bases from J; bases unmatched to any gene: 27. In DNA, the CDR3 is TGCGCCAGCAGCTGGGCCGGGACTAGCGGGATTCTCCAGCTCGCTCGTGCATCCACCGGGGAGCTGTTTTTT. This sequence encodes CASSWAGTSGILQLARASTGELFF.

This chain joins TRBV7-3 and TRBJ2-1; 8 bases align to TRBD1. Trimming took 5 bases from V and 0 from J; bases not matched to a gene: 3. This CDR3 region has 15 residues. CDR1 SGHTA and CDR2 FQGTGA come from the germline V gene. The CDR3 here is CASSLQGASYNEQFF. The CDR3 DNA sequence: TGTGCCAGCAGCCTTCAGGGGGCCTCCTACAATGAGCAGTTCTTC.